A selection of T cell receptor beta chains follows, all from one sample in a study of blood T cells in healthy people across ages. TCRdb itself ran the 5' RACE reads through MiXCR, one entry per CDR3 protein. The sample includes 380,000 or so distinct CDR3 sequences, roughly half of them seen just once. The sequencing input was blood. The receptors were gathered from a man aged 60 to 75 in good health. Both conserved end residues are part of each CDR3. A D gene is named only where the DNA matches it firmly. Not every row has a clone size; where given, it reads once, few, many or a size class.

d_gene: TRBD2; j_gene: TRBJ2-5; len: 15; v_gene: TRBV18; abundance: once; CDR3aa: CASLGSGRNTETQYF; CDR3nt: TGTGCCAGCCTGGGGAGCGGGAGGAATACGGAGACCCAGTACTTC
d_gene: .; j_gene: TRBJ2-3; len: 14; v_gene: TRBV7-7; abundance: .; CDR3aa: CASSPSPGADTQYF; CDR3nt: TGTGCCAGCAGCCCTTCCCCAGGGGCAGATACGCAGTATTTT
d_gene: .; j_gene: TRBJ2-1; len: 15; v_gene: TRBV27; abundance: .; CDR3aa: CASSFFRGRVNEQFF; CDR3nt: TGTGCCAGCAGCTTTTTTCGGGGTCGAGTGAATGAGCAGTTCTTC
d_gene: TRBD1; j_gene: TRBJ2-7; len: 14; v_gene: TRBV15; abundance: .; CDR3aa: CATSRAGTAYEQYF; CDR3nt: TGTGCCACCAGCAGGGCCGGGACAGCCTACGAGCAGTACTTC
d_gene: .; j_gene: TRBJ1-2; len: 14; v_gene: TRBV11-2; abundance: .; CDR3aa: CASSLSMTDDGYTF; CDR3nt: TGTGCCAGCAGCTTAAGCATGACAGACGATGGCTACACTTTC
d_gene: TRBD1; j_gene: TRBJ2-7; len: 14; v_gene: TRBV7-2; abundance: .; CDR3aa: CASSLQGVHNEQYF; CDR3nt: TGTGCCAGCAGCTTACAGGGGGTCCACAATGAGCAGTACTTC
d_gene: .; j_gene: TRBJ1-2; len: 13; v_gene: TRBV30; abundance: few; CDR3aa: CAWSSGQTWGYTF; CDR3nt: TGTGCCTGGAGCTCTGGACAGACTTGGGGCTACACCTTC
d_gene: .; j_gene: TRBJ2-6; len: 17; v_gene: TRBV20-1; abundance: few; CDR3aa: CSAPATVARGGANVLTF; CDR3nt: TGCAGTGCCCCTGCGACGGTGGCTAGGGGTGGGGCCAACGTCCTGACTTTC
d_gene: .; j_gene: TRBJ2-3; len: 13; v_gene: TRBV30; abundance: .; CDR3aa: CAWSGTTTDTQYF; CDR3nt: TGTGCCTGGAGTGGGACAACAACAGATACGCAGTATTTT
d_gene: .; j_gene: TRBJ2-2; len: 13; v_gene: TRBV27; abundance: .; CDR3aa: CASSLMGGGELFF; CDR3nt: TGTGCCAGCAGTTTAATGGGTGGAGGGGAGCTGTTTTTT
d_gene: TRBD1; j_gene: TRBJ2-7; len: 15; v_gene: TRBV7-2; abundance: .; CDR3aa: CASSTQGALPYEQYF; CDR3nt: TGTGCCAGCAGCACCCAGGGGGCGCTCCCCTACGAGCAGTACTTC
d_gene: .; j_gene: TRBJ1-2; len: 14; v_gene: TRBV7-2; abundance: few; CDR3aa: CASSLGLRGEGYTF; CDR3nt: TGTGCCAGCAGCTTAGGATTACGGGGAGAAGGCTACACCTTC
d_gene: .; j_gene: TRBJ2-7; len: 17; v_gene: TRBV7-9; abundance: .; CDR3aa: CASSRAGARLFYYEQYF; CDR3nt: TGTGCCAGCAGCCGAGCAGGGGCCAGGCTTTTTTACTACGAGCAGTACTTC
d_gene: .; j_gene: TRBJ2-7; len: 13; v_gene: TRBV5-1; abundance: many; CDR3aa: CASSRDGSYEQYF; CDR3nt: TGCGCCAGCAGTCGGGACGGCTCCTACGAGCAGTACTTC
d_gene: TRBD1; j_gene: TRBJ2-5; len: 15; v_gene: TRBV5-1; abundance: .; CDR3aa: CASRPTGGGQETQYF; CDR3nt: TGCGCCAGCAGACCGACAGGGGGCGGACAAGAGACCCAGTACTTC
d_gene: .; j_gene: TRBJ2-1; len: 14; v_gene: TRBV2; abundance: many; CDR3aa: CASSVGGTYNEQFF; CDR3nt: TGTGCCAGCAGTGTGGGGGGCACCTACAATGAGCAGTTCTTC
d_gene: TRBD2; j_gene: TRBJ2-3; len: 17; v_gene: TRBV11-2; abundance: .; CDR3aa: CASSPRLAGGRTDTQYF; CDR3nt: TGTGCCAGCAGCCCTAGACTAGCGGGGGGTCGCACAGATACGCAGTATTTT
d_gene: TRBD2; j_gene: TRBJ2-1; len: 12; v_gene: TRBV6-2/TRBV6-3; abundance: once; CDR3aa: CASRGLANEQFF; CDR3nt: TGTGCCAGCAGAGGACTAGCTAATGAGCAGTTCTTC
d_gene: .; j_gene: TRBJ2-7; len: 12; v_gene: TRBV29-1; abundance: .; CDR3aa: CSVGGSSDEQYF; CDR3nt: TGCAGCGTCGGAGGTTCAAGCGACGAGCAGTACTTC
d_gene: .; j_gene: TRBJ2-7; len: 13; v_gene: TRBV7-6; abundance: .; CDR3aa: CASSLPDSSEQYF; CDR3nt: TGTGCCAGCAGCCTACCGGACAGTTCCGAGCAGTACTTC
d_gene: .; j_gene: TRBJ2-5; len: 15; v_gene: TRBV20-1; abundance: .; CDR3aa: CSARDASAGLGEQYF; CDR3nt: TGCAGTGCTAGAGATGCGAGTGCGGGGTTAGGAGAGCAGTACTTC
d_gene: .; j_gene: TRBJ2-5; len: 11; v_gene: TRBV7-2; abundance: .; CDR3aa: CASSSTDHAYF; CDR3nt: TGTGCCAGCAGCTCCACTGATCATGCGTACTTC
d_gene: TRBD2; j_gene: TRBJ2-2; len: 19; v_gene: TRBV9; abundance: .; CDR3aa: CASSVGLAVIVPNTGELFF; CDR3nt: TGTGCCAGCAGCGTAGGACTAGCGGTGATCGTCCCGAACACCGGGGAGCTGTTTTTT
d_gene: .; j_gene: TRBJ2-5; len: 14; v_gene: TRBV11-2; abundance: .; CDR3aa: CASSLAGRVETQYF; CDR3nt: TGTGCCAGCAGCTTAGCGGGCCGGGTGGAGACCCAGTACTTC
d_gene: TRBD2; j_gene: TRBJ2-3; len: 15; v_gene: TRBV7-3; abundance: .; CDR3aa: CATAVAGAPQDTQYF; CDR3nt: TGTGCCACAGCGGTCGCGGGAGCGCCCCAAGATACGCAGTATTTT
d_gene: TRBD2; j_gene: TRBJ2-1; len: 15; v_gene: TRBV12-3/TRBV12-4; abundance: few; CDR3aa: CASSTPTSGRNEQFF; CDR3nt: TGTGCCAGCAGTACCCCGACTAGCGGGCGTAATGAGCAGTTCTTC